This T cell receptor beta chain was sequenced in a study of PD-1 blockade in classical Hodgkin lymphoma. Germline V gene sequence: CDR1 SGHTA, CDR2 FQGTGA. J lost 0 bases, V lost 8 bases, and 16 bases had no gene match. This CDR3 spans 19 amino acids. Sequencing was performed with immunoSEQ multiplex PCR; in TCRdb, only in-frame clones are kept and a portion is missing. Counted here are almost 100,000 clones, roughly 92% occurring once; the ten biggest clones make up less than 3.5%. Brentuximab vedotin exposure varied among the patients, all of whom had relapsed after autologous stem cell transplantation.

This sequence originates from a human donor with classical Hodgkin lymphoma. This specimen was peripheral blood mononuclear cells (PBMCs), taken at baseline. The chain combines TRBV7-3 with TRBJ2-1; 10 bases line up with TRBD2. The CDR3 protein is CASSSARTSGLVSYNEQFF. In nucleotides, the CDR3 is TGTGCCAGCTCCTCCGCGCGGACTAGCGGTTTAGTCTCCTACAATGAGCAGTTCTTC.